What follows describes a single T cell receptor beta chain. Investigators pulled total RNA out of whole blood and did not sort T cells. The record originates from a study of monozygotic twins with inflammatory bowel disease. Germline CDR1 reads DFQATT; CDR2 reads SNEGSKA (reference sequence). CDR3 size: 15 residues. Making each TCR library took roughly 3,200 ng of total RNA. Across eight separate reactions for each sample, cDNA was made. Using the 5' RACE reads, TCRdb records one entry per CDR3 protein without DNA. The table for this sample gives about 450,000 distinct CDR3 sequences. Specimen: blood. This sequence was found in a human donor with ulcerative colitis or Crohn's disease, or a healthy co-twin of an affected twin (not recorded which). The chain has TRBV20-1 and TRBJ2-2; TCRdb's D call, TRBD2, is unchecked because there is no DNA. This chain's CDR3 is CSASQVAANTGELFF.